Listed below are T cell receptor beta chains from one sample, sequenced in a study of blood T cell repertoires in COVID-19. Sequencing was performed with immunoSEQ multiplex PCR; in TCRdb, only in-frame clones are kept and a portion is missing. Among about 360,000 clones listed, around 87% were seen once. Sequenced: peripheral blood. All receptors derive from a human donor in a cohort sampled during active COVID-19. CDR3s include the opening cysteine and the closing phenylalanine or tryptophan. D genes are given only for firm matches. Rows may omit the clone size; those that give it use once, few, many or a size class.

abundance: .
len: 14
v_gene: TRBV6-5
j_gene: TRBJ2-7
d_gene: TRBD1
CDR3aa: CASRQTGASYEQYF
CDR3nt: TGTGCCAGCAGGCAGACAGGGGCCTCCTACGAGCAGTACTTC

abundance: .
len: 16
v_gene: TRBV27
j_gene: TRBJ1-6
d_gene: TRBD1
CDR3aa: CASSLSGQSPWVPLHF
CDR3nt: TGTGCCAGCAGTTTATCGGGACAGAGCCCCTGGGTACCCCTCCACTTT

abundance: .
len: 15
v_gene: TRBV28
j_gene: TRBJ2-2
d_gene: .
CDR3aa: CASTLSLPNSGELFF
CDR3nt: TGTGCCAGCACCCTGTCCCTCCCGAACAGCGGGGAGCTGTTTTTT

abundance: .
len: 11
v_gene: TRBV19
j_gene: TRBJ2-1
d_gene: .
CDR3aa: CASGRYNEQFF
CDR3nt: TGTGCCAGTGGGAGATACAATGAGCAGTTCTTC

abundance: .
len: 13
v_gene: TRBV28
j_gene: TRBJ1-2
d_gene: TRBD1
CDR3aa: CASSSDRGEGYTF
CDR3nt: TGTGCCAGCAGTTCGGACAGGGGTGAGGGCTACACCTTC

abundance: .
len: 13
v_gene: TRBV7-3
j_gene: TRBJ2-1
d_gene: .
CDR3aa: CASSFRQDDEQFF
CDR3nt: TGTGCCAGCAGCTTTCGACAGGACGATGAGCAGTTCTTC

abundance: .
len: 17
v_gene: TRBV30
j_gene: TRBJ2-5
d_gene: TRBD2
CDR3aa: CAWSTPGLAGGQETQYF
CDR3nt: TGTGCCTGGAGTACCCCGGGACTAGCGGGGGGCCAAGAGACCCAGTACTTC

abundance: once
len: 14
v_gene: TRBV19
j_gene: TRBJ1-5
d_gene: TRBD1
CDR3aa: CASWTGLSNQPQHF
CDR3nt: TGTGCCAGTTGGACAGGGCTTAGCAATCAGCCCCAGCATTTT

abundance: few
len: 15
v_gene: TRBV18
j_gene: TRBJ2-7
d_gene: .
CDR3aa: CASSQAGALAYEQYF
CDR3nt: TGTGCCAGCTCACAGGCAGGGGCGTTGGCCTACGAGCAGTACTTC

abundance: few
len: 12
v_gene: TRBV3-1/TRBV3-2
j_gene: TRBJ2-1
d_gene: TRBD2
CDR3aa: CASSLLAGEQFF
CDR3nt: TGTGCCAGCAGCCTACTAGCGGGTGAGCAGTTCTTC

abundance: .
len: 14
v_gene: TRBV7-8
j_gene: TRBJ1-4
d_gene: TRBD1
CDR3aa: CASSPDRVWEKLFF
CDR3nt: TGTGCCAGCAGCCCAGACAGGGTATGGGAAAAACTGTTTTTT

abundance: .
len: 15
v_gene: TRBV4-1
j_gene: TRBJ1-3
d_gene: .
CDR3aa: CASSQDSGAGNTIYF
CDR3nt: TGCGCCAGCAGCCAAGACTCAGGGGCCGGAAACACCATATATTTT

abundance: .
len: 14
v_gene: TRBV30
j_gene: TRBJ1-2
d_gene: .
CDR3aa: CAWSDSQGNYGYTF
CDR3nt: TGTGCCTGGAGCGACTCCCAGGGTAACTATGGCTACACCTTC

abundance: .
len: 14
v_gene: TRBV19
j_gene: TRBJ2-7
d_gene: .
CDR3aa: CASSISGGLYEQYF
CDR3nt: TGTGCCAGTAGTATCTCGGGGGGCCTCTACGAGCAGTACTTC

abundance: .
len: 18
v_gene: TRBV9
j_gene: TRBJ2-1
d_gene: TRBD2
CDR3aa: CASSAGLAGKRIYNEQFF
CDR3nt: TGTGCCAGCAGCGCTGGACTAGCGGGCAAAAGAATCTACAATGAGCAGTTCTTC

abundance: once
len: 14
v_gene: TRBV7-9
j_gene: TRBJ2-3
d_gene: .
CDR3aa: CASSLQGSTDTQYF
CDR3nt: TGTGCCAGCAGCTTGCAGGGCAGCACAGATACGCAGTATTTT

abundance: .
len: 15
v_gene: TRBV5-8
j_gene: TRBJ1-4
d_gene: TRBD1
CDR3aa: CASSMTGGPNEKLFF
CDR3nt: TGTGCCAGCAGCATGACAGGGGGCCCAAATGAAAAACTGTTTTTT

abundance: once
len: 17
v_gene: TRBV3-1/TRBV3-2
j_gene: TRBJ2-1
d_gene: TRBD2
CDR3aa: CASSQALTSGGYNEQFF
CDR3nt: TGTGCCAGCAGCCAGGCTTTGACTAGCGGGGGCTACAATGAGCAGTTCTTC

abundance: .
len: 15
v_gene: TRBV19
j_gene: TRBJ1-1
d_gene: .
CDR3aa: CASSARQVMNTEAFF
CDR3nt: TGTGCCAGTAGTGCACGACAGGTTATGAACACTGAAGCTTTCTTT

abundance: .
len: 15
v_gene: TRBV5-1
j_gene: TRBJ1-4
d_gene: TRBD1
CDR3aa: CASSLAEQGNEKLFF
CDR3nt: TGCGCCAGCAGCTTGGCGGAACAGGGGAATGAAAAACTGTTTTTT

abundance: .
len: 14
v_gene: TRBV6-5
j_gene: TRBJ1-1
d_gene: .
CDR3aa: CASSYSPVNTEAFF
CDR3nt: TGTGCCAGCAGTTACTCTCCAGTGAACACTGAAGCTTTCTTT

abundance: .
len: 14
v_gene: TRBV7-2
j_gene: TRBJ1-2
d_gene: TRBD1
CDR3aa: CASSPPGQGKGYTF
CDR3nt: TGTGCCAGCTCCCCCCCGGGACAGGGGAAGGGCTACACCTTC

abundance: once
len: 13
v_gene: TRBV10-2
j_gene: TRBJ2-2
d_gene: .
CDR3aa: CASSRSHTGELFF
CDR3nt: TGCGCCAGCAGTCGTAGTCACACCGGGGAGCTGTTTTTT

abundance: .
len: 16
v_gene: TRBV5-1
j_gene: TRBJ1-5
d_gene: TRBD1
CDR3aa: CASSPQGQVEGQPQHF
CDR3nt: TGCGCCAGCAGCCCCCAAGGACAGGTGGAGGGTCAGCCCCAGCATTTT

abundance: .
len: 15
v_gene: TRBV27
j_gene: TRBJ2-2
d_gene: TRBD2
CDR3aa: CASSPAGGMPGELFF
CDR3nt: TGTGCCAGCAGCCCAGCGGGGGGTATGCCCGGGGAGCTGTTTTTT

abundance: once
len: 13
v_gene: TRBV6-5
j_gene: TRBJ1-1
d_gene: .
CDR3aa: CAVYREPNTEAFF
CDR3nt: TGTGCCGTATACAGGGAACCCAACACTGAAGCTTTCTTT

abundance: few
len: 15
v_gene: TRBV24-1
j_gene: TRBJ2-2
d_gene: .
CDR3aa: CATSEPTRDTGELFF
CDR3nt: TGTGCCACCAGTGAGCCAACTAGGGACACCGGGGAGCTGTTTTTT

abundance: .
len: 11
v_gene: TRBV28
j_gene: TRBJ2-5
d_gene: .
CDR3aa: CASTDQETQYF
CDR3nt: TGTGCCAGCACCGATCAGGAGACCCAGTACTTC

abundance: .
len: 13
v_gene: TRBV11-3
j_gene: TRBJ2-7
d_gene: .
CDR3aa: CASSLQGHSEQYF
CDR3nt: TGTGCCAGCAGCTTACAGGGGCATAGCGAGCAGTACTTC

abundance: .
len: 19
v_gene: TRBV4-1
j_gene: TRBJ1-6
d_gene: .
CDR3aa: CASSQDRLFPESYNSPLHF
CDR3nt: TGCGCCAGCAGCCAAGATCGGTTGTTCCCGGAGTCCTATAATTCACCCCTCCACTTT

abundance: once
len: 13
v_gene: TRBV6-4
j_gene: TRBJ2-1
d_gene: .
CDR3aa: CASSAEGGNEQFF
CDR3nt: TGTGCCAGCAGTGCGGAGGGGGGGAATGAGCAGTTCTTC

abundance: .
len: 16
v_gene: TRBV14
j_gene: TRBJ1-1
d_gene: TRBD1
CDR3aa: CASSQAGGFGNTEAFF
CDR3nt: TGTGCCAGCAGCCAAGCAGGGGGCTTTGGGAACACTGAAGCTTTCTTT

abundance: .
len: 11
v_gene: TRBV6-5
j_gene: TRBJ2-7
d_gene: .
CDR3aa: CASSAINEQYF
CDR3nt: TGTGCCAGCAGCGCGATTAACGAGCAGTACTTC

abundance: .
len: 12
v_gene: TRBV28
j_gene: TRBJ1-1
d_gene: .
CDR3aa: CASSPRRYEAFF
CDR3nt: TGTGCCAGCAGTCCTCGGAGGTATGAAGCTTTCTTT

abundance: .
len: 13
v_gene: TRBV29-1
j_gene: TRBJ1-5
d_gene: .
CDR3aa: CSVQDSSNQPQHF
CDR3nt: TGCAGCGTCCAGGATTCGAGCAATCAGCCCCAGCATTTT

abundance: .
len: 13
v_gene: TRBV7-9
j_gene: TRBJ2-1
d_gene: TRBD2
CDR3aa: CASSRSGRGEQFF
CDR3nt: TGTGCCAGCAGCCGTTCCGGGAGGGGTGAGCAGTTCTTC

abundance: once
len: 16
v_gene: TRBV29-1
j_gene: TRBJ2-1
d_gene: TRBD2
CDR3aa: CSAPGGTENGANEQFF
CDR3nt: TGCAGCGCCCCGGGGGGGACTGAAAATGGGGCCAATGAGCAGTTCTTC

abundance: .
len: 15
v_gene: TRBV5-1
j_gene: TRBJ2-3
d_gene: .
CDR3aa: CASSRQGISTDTQYF
CDR3nt: TGCGCCAGCAGCCGTCAGGGCATTAGCACAGATACGCAGTATTTT

abundance: .
len: 19
v_gene: TRBV7-3
j_gene: TRBJ2-4
d_gene: .
CDR3aa: CASTSGGTAGSLAKNIQYF
CDR3nt: TGTGCCAGCACCTCAGGGGGGACAGCGGGTTCTCTAGCCAAAAACATTCAGTACTTC

abundance: .
len: 15
v_gene: TRBV28
j_gene: TRBJ1-5
d_gene: .
CDR3aa: CASSSGQYSNQPQHF
CDR3nt: TGTGCCAGCAGTTCAGGGCAATATAGCAATCAGCCCCAGCATTTT

abundance: .
len: 15
v_gene: TRBV5-1
j_gene: TRBJ2-5
d_gene: TRBD2
CDR3aa: CASSFGSGGGETQYF
CDR3nt: TGCGCCAGCAGCTTCGGTAGCGGGGGCGGTGAGACCCAGTACTTC

abundance: .
len: 17
v_gene: TRBV24-1
j_gene: TRBJ1-3
d_gene: TRBD1
CDR3aa: CATSDLGRQGGQNTIYF
CDR3nt: TGTGCCACCAGTGATTTGGGACGACAGGGGGGGCAAAACACCATATATTTT

abundance: .
len: 14
v_gene: TRBV6-5
j_gene: TRBJ1-2
d_gene: .
CDR3aa: CASMTGGYGYGYTF
CDR3nt: TGTGCCAGCATGACTGGCGGGTACGGCTATGGCTACACCTTC

abundance: .
len: 15
v_gene: TRBV7-9
j_gene: TRBJ2-3
d_gene: .
CDR3aa: CASSYLWGGTDTQYF
CDR3nt: TGTGCCAGCAGCTACCTCTGGGGAGGCACAGATACGCAGTATTTT

abundance: .
len: 14
v_gene: TRBV6-5
j_gene: TRBJ1-6
d_gene: .
CDR3aa: CASSPGQTNSPLHF
CDR3nt: TGTGCCAGCAGCCCCGGACAAACGAATTCACCCCTCCACTTT

abundance: .
len: 14
v_gene: TRBV3-1/TRBV3-2
j_gene: TRBJ1-2
d_gene: TRBD1
CDR3aa: CASSKIRQGGGYTF
CDR3nt: TGTGCCAGCAGCAAAATAAGACAGGGAGGAGGCTACACCTTC